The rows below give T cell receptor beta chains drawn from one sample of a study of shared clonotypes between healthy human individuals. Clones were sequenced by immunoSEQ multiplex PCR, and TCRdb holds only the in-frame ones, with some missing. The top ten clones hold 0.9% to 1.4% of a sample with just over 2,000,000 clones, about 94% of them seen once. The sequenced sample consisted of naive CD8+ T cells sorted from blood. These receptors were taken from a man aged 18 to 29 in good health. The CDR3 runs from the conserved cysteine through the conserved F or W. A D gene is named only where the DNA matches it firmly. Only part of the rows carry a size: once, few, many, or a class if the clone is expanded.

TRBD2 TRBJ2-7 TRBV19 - CASSITSGYEQYF TGTGCCAGTAGTATTACTAGCGGGTACGAGCAGTACTTC
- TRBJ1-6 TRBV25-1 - CASSVAGQGSPLHF TGTGCCAGCAGTGTGGCAGGGCAGGGTTCACCCCTCCACTTT
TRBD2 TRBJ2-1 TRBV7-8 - CASSWTSNEQFF TGTGCCAGCAGCTGGACTAGCAACGAGCAGTTCTTC
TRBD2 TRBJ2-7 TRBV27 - CASRISGSHSYEQYF TGTGCCAGCAGAATCAGCGGGAGCCACTCCTACGAGCAGTACTTC
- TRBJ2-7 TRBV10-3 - CAIIPEDRYEQYF TGTGCCATCATTCCGGAGGATAGGTACGAGCAGTACTTC
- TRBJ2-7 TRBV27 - CASSFTGLSSYEQYF TGTGCCAGCAGTTTCACAGGACTTAGCTCCTACGAGCAGTACTTC
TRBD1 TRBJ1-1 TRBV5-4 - CASGLGTAMNTEAFF TGTGCCAGCGGACTAGGGACAGCTATGAACACTGAAGCTTTCTTT
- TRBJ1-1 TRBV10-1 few CASSEVKGTNLPAFF TGCGCCAGCAGTGAGGTTAAGGGAACAAATCTCCCCGCTTTCTTT
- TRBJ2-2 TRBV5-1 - CASSLAQATGELFF TGCGCCAGCAGCTTGGCGCAGGCCACCGGGGAGCTGTTTTTT
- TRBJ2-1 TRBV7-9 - CASSLATGGLNEQFF TGTGCCAGCAGCTTAGCCACGGGGGGCTTGAATGAGCAGTTCTTC
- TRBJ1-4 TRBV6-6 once CATLESEKLFF TGTGCCACCCTGGAGAGTGAAAAACTGTTTTTT
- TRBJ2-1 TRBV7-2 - CASAEPRGGQFF TGTGCCAGCGCCGAGCCCCGAGGTGGGCAGTTCTTC
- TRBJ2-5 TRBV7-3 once CASSPPGEQETQYF TGTGCCAGCAGCCCCCCGGGGGAACAAGAGACCCAGTACTTC
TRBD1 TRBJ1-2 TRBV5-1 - CASSSRQGGKDYGYTF TGCGCCAGCAGCTCAAGACAGGGGGGAAAAGACTATGGCTACACCTTC
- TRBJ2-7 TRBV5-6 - CASSTGPAYEQYF TGTGCCAGCAGCACCGGGCCGGCCTACGAGCAGTACTTC
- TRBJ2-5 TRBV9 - CASSVDPGEETQYF TGTGCCAGCAGCGTAGACCCAGGCGAAGAGACCCAGTACTTC
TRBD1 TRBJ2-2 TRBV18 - CASSPPGTGSTGELFF TGTGCCAGCTCACCACCTGGGACAGGATCCACCGGGGAGCTGTTTTTT
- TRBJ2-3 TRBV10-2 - CASSVWDTQYF TGCGCCAGCAGTGTTTGGGATACGCAGTATTTT
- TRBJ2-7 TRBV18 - CASSPRELEGSYEQYF TGTGCCAGCTCCCCTCGTGAACTCGAGGGCTCCTACGAGCAGTACTTC
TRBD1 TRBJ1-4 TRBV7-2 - CASSLGTGGGDEKLFF TGTGCCAGCAGCTTAGGGACAGGGGGCGGAGATGAAAAACTGTTTTTT
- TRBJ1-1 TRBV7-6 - CASSLGGDGDTEAFF TGTGCCAGCAGCTTAGGAGGGGATGGGGACACTGAAGCTTTCTTT
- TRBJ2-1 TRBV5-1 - CASSLTSSSYNEQFF TGCGCCAGCAGCCTTACAAGTTCGTCGTACAATGAGCAGTTCTTC
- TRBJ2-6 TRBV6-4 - CASSETGANVLTF TGTGCCAGCAGTGAGACTGGGGCCAACGTCCTGACTTTC
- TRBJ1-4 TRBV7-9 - CASSLDALGATNEKLFF TGTGCCAGCAGCTTAGATGCTTTGGGGGCAACTAATGAAAAACTGTTTTTT
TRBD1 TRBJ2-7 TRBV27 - CASSLLLGQGPHEQYF TGTGCCAGCAGTTTATTGTTGGGACAGGGACCCCACGAGCAGTACTTC
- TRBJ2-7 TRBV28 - CASSKQGAVYEQYF TGTGCCAGCAGTAAACAGGGTGCGGTCTACGAGCAGTACTTC
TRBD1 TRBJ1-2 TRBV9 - CASSVGQGDGYTF TGTGCCAGCAGCGTCGGACAGGGTGACGGCTACACCTTC
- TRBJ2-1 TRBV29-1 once CSVEEGLVNEQFF TGCAGCGTTGAAGAGGGACTCGTCAATGAGCAGTTCTTC
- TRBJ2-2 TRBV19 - CASSMLGITGELFF TGTGCCAGTAGTATGCTGGGGATCACCGGGGAGCTGTTTTTT
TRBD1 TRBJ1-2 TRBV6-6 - CASQNRGPYYGYTF TGTGCCAGCCAGAACAGGGGGCCCTACTATGGCTACACCTTC
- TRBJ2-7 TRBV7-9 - CASSLDRGASSYEQYF TGTGCCAGCAGCTTAGATCGCGGGGCAAGCTCCTACGAGCAGTACTTC
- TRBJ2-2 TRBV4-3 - CASSASAGTGELFF TGCGCCAGCAGCGCTAGCGCGGGCACCGGGGAGCTGTTTTTT
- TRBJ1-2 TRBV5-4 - CASSQGAYGYTF TGTGCCAGCAGCCAAGGGGCCTATGGCTACACCTTC
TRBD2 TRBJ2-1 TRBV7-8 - CATIPGLAYNEQFF TGTGCCACGATACCGGGACTAGCGTACAATGAGCAGTTCTTC
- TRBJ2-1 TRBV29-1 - CSVDTSYNEQFF TGCAGCGTTGATACTTCCTACAATGAGCAGTTCTTC
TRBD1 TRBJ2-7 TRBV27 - CASRVTGAGTYEQYF TGTGCCAGCAGGGTCACAGGGGCCGGAACCTACGAGCAGTACTTC
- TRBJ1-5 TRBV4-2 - CASSQVQGSHEPQHF TGTGCCAGCAGCCAGGTCCAGGGGTCCCATGAGCCCCAGCATTTT
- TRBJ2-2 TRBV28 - CASHRTGYTGELFF TGTGCCAGCCACCGTACGGGCTACACCGGGGAGCTGTTTTTT
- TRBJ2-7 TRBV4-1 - CASSLGHLYEQYF TGCGCCAGCAGCCTGGGACACCTCTACGAGCAGTACTTC
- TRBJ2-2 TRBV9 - CASSETVNTGELFF TGTGCCAGCAGCGAGACGGTGAACACCGGGGAGCTGTTTTTT